The next 26 T cell receptor beta chains were all read from a single sample in a study of T cell repertoires in cytomegalovirus infection. Each CDR3 protein gets one entry after TCRdb re-called the reads with MiXCR. This table has roughly 500,000 distinct CDR3 sequences, about 33% appearing once. The antigens for these receptors are not known. Sequenced here: cultured PBMCs, sampled from culture after CMV antigen stimulation. The receptors stem from a human donor in good health (CMV status not recorded). Some clones in this sample may be carry-over from other donors' samples.

The chain joins TRBV12-3 or TRBV12-4 to TRBJ1-6; 7 bases align to TRBD1. The CDR3 is 12 amino acids. J was trimmed by 12 bases and V by 5 bases; bases with no gene match: 4. The CDR3 is CASSTGVLPLHF. In DNA form, the CDR3 reads TGTGCCAGCAGTACAGGGGTGTTACCCCTCCACTTT.

This CDR3 is CASLSSTGPKAFF. Here the CDR3 DNA reads TGTGCCAGCCTCTCCTCGACAGGCCCGAAAGCTTTCTTT. V gene TRBV28 combines with J gene TRBJ1-1, with a tentative D call TRBD1 (6 bases). CDR3 length equals 13 residues. Per the germline V gene, CDR1 is MDHEN and CDR2 is SYDVKM. The ends were cut back, 8 bases at V and 9 bases at J, with 19 bases in the middle.

This clonotype has just a few counts. This chain joins TRBV12-3 or TRBV12-4 and TRBJ1-1, with TRBD1 as a possible D gene (5 bases). The CDR3 has 15 amino acids. Trimming took 7 bases from V and 0 from J, leaving 15 bases between them. CDR3 amino acids: CASMILRGLNTEAFF. The DNA of the CDR3 is TGTGCCAGCATGATATTGAGGGGTTTGAACACTGAAGCTTTCTTT.

A few counts support this clonotype. This chain joins TRBV12-3 or TRBV12-4 and TRBJ2-2; D is ambiguous. V shed 3 bases and J shed 5 bases, with 4 bases lying between them. CDR3 size: 12 residues. The CDR3 region has the DNA TGTGCCAGCAGTTTCGAGACCGGGGAGCTGTTTTTT. This encodes CASSFETGELFF.

In this sample, this clonotype turned up a few times. The CDR3 DNA follows: TGCGCCAGCAACCTCGACGGGGTGGGCTACACCTTC. This codes for CASNLDGVGYTF. The chain couples TRBV5-1 to TRBJ1-2; D is unclear. This CDR3 contains 12 residues. Germline assignment: CDR1 SGHRS and CDR2 YFSETQ. Trimming stripped 6 bases from V and 8 bases from J, with 14 bases between. The full variable domain, its missing parts supplied by reference TRBV5-1 and TRBJ1-2, is KAGVTQTPRYLIKTRGQQVTLSCSPISGHRSVSWYQQTPGQGLQFLFEYFSETQRNKGNFPGRFSGRQFSNSRSEMNVSTLELGDSALYLCASNLDGVGYTFGSGTRLTVV.

Many counts were recorded for this clonotype. Here the CDR3 reads CASSSRLTRNFHYEQYV. In nucleotides, the CDR3 is TGTGCCAGCAGCTCAAGATTAACTAGAAATTTCCACTACGAGCAGTACGTC. J is TRBJ2-7 and V is TRBV7-8; a weak D match, TRBD2 (5 bases). Germline CDR1 reads SGHVS; CDR2 reads FQNEAQ. Trimming removed 4 bases from V and 3 bases from J, with 22 bases in between. There are 17 residues in the CDR3.

The chain employs TRBV20-1 and TRBJ1-2; D not resolved. Germline CDR1 is DFQATT and CDR2 is SNEGSKA (reference sequence). V was pared by 0 bases and J by 12 bases, with 20 bases between. This CDR3 has 14 amino acids. In DNA, the CDR3 is TGCAGTGCTAGAGATTATGACTCCACGCGGTGGGACACCTTC. Protein sequence: CSARDYDSTRWDTF.

The table lists this clonotype with a few counts. This chain connects TRBV27 to TRBJ1-3; 10 bases match TRBD1. CDR3 length: 15 amino acids. From germline, CDR1 is MNHEY and CDR2 SMNVEV (reference sequence). V trimming: 4 bases; J trimming: 6 bases; junction bases outside the gene matches: 6. The CDR3 DNA follows: TGTGCCAGCAGTTCATCCGGGACAGGGGAAAACACCATATATTTT. Residues: CASSSSGTGENTIYF.

The chain carries TRBV7-2 and TRBJ1-2; D unresolved. The ends were cut back, 4 bases at V and 1 base at J, with 10 bases in the middle. The CDR3 runs to 14 residues. The germline gives CDR1 SGHTA, CDR2 FQGNSA. As DNA, the CDR3 is TGTGCCAGCAGCTCGGACGGAAATAACTATGGCTACACCTTC. Protein product: CASSSDGNNYGYTF.

J is TRBJ1-1 and V is TRBV28; a possible D gene is TRBD1 (5 bases). V lost 3 bases and J lost 6, with 14 bases in between. Germline V CDR1 and CDR2: MDHEN, SYDVKM. This CDR3 has 14 amino acids. CDR3 sequence: CASSFEGSGPEAFF. The CDR3, as DNA: TGTGCCAGCAGTTTCGAGGGATCGGGGCCTGAAGCTTTCTTT. Looking up the rest from reference TRBV28 and TRBJ1-1 gives the full variable domain: DVKVTQSSRYLVKRTGEKVFLECVQDMDHENMFWYRQDPGLGLRLIYFSYDVKMKEKGDIPEGYSVSREKKERFSLILESASTNQTSMYLCASSFEGSGPEAFFGQGTRLTVV.

The CDR3 sequence is CASSQDQTARRDIQYF. The CDR3 coding sequence is TGTGCCAGCAGCCAAGATCAGACAGCTAGGCGGGACATTCAGTACTTC. The V call is TRBV14, the J call TRBJ2-4, with D possibly called TRBD1 or TRBD2 (5 bases each). Trimming shortened V by 0 bases and J by 8 bases, and 17 bases separated the two germline ends. Germline CDR1 reads SGHDN; CDR2 reads FVKESK. This CDR3 is 16 amino acids long.

This clonotype was seen only once. V usage is TRBV6-1 and J usage is TRBJ1-1, with D unclear. There are 14 residues in the CDR3. The V end lost 11 bases, the J end lost 0 bases, and 16 bases lay between the germline ends. Germline CDR1 reads MNHNS; CDR2 reads SASEGT. The CDR3 sequence is CACVSRFVNTEAFF. In DNA form, the CDR3 reads TGTGCCTGCGTGAGCAGGTTCGTGAACACTGAAGCTTTCTTT.

This clonotype came up a few times. The CDR3 DNA reads TGCGCCAGCAGTCCTGACAAGGCGAGCTACAATGAGCAGTTCTTC. It translates to CASSPDKASYNEQFF. V is TRBV4-1 and J is TRBJ2-1; D uncertain. The length of the CDR3 is 15 residues. V was trimmed by 6 bases and J by 3 bases, leaving 15 bases between them. CDR1 and CDR2 from the germline V gene are MGHRA and YSYEKL.

This clonotype was picked up a small number of times. The chain has TRBV7-6 and TRBJ2-1; perhaps TRBD2 as D (6 bases). This CDR3 is built from 14 residues. Between the trimmed V and J ends, which lost 5 bases and 9 bases, there was a span of 17 bases. Germline V lookup: CDR1 SGHVS, CDR2 FNYEAQ. The CDR3 coding sequence is TGTGCCAGCAGCCCCGACTTCCGGAGGGGTGAGCAGTTCTTC. It encodes CASSPDFRRGEQFF.

This clonotype was recorded a few times. The J gene is TRBJ1-1, the V gene TRBV7-6; D might be TRBD1 (6 bases). V lost 0 bases and J 3 bases, leaving 8 bases between the germline ends. Germline loops: CDR1 SGHVS, CDR2 FNYEAQ. The CDR3 length is 14 residues. The CDR3: CASSLAEGDTEAFF. DNA of the CDR3: TGTGCCAGCAGCTTAGCGGAGGGGGACACTGAAGCTTTCTTT.

The sample holds a few counts of this clonotype. The chain couples TRBV19 to TRBJ1-2; TRBD1 matches at 9 bases. Germline loops: CDR1 LNHDA, CDR2 SQIVND (reference sequence). This CDR3 spans 17 amino acids. J lost 5 bases, V lost 4 bases, and 14 bases had no gene match. The DNA for the CDR3 is TGTGCCAGTAGTACCGGGACAGGGACCAAAAAAGGGTATGGCTACACCTTC. Its translation: CASSTGTGTKKGYGYTF.

The V and J genes are TRBV12-3 or TRBV12-4 and TRBJ2-3; 12 positions agree with TRBD2. Trimming took 5 bases from V and 0 from J; bases not matched to a gene: 6. This CDR3 is 17 amino acids long. The CDR3 loop is CASSLGTSGSSTDTQYF. CDR3 nucleotide sequence: TGTGCCAGCAGTCTCGGGACTAGCGGGTCTAGCACAGATACGCAGTATTTT.

This clonotype has only a few counts. This chain connects TRBV7-2 to TRBJ2-3; 10 bases are shared with TRBD2. Germline loops: CDR1 SGHTA, CDR2 FQGNSA. V shed 2 bases, J shed 2 bases, and the junction held 13 bases outside the gene matches. CDR3 size: 19 residues. DNA for the CDR3: TGTGCCAGCAGCTTAAAGTACGAGCGGGAGGGCTACGACACAGATACGCAGTATTTT. Its protein is CASSLKYEREGYDTDTQYF.

This rearrangement joins TRBV19 to TRBJ2-2; 10 bases are a match to TRBD1. V was clipped by 6 bases and J by 6 bases; unmatched bases: 7. This CDR3 is 15 amino acids long. Germline CDR1 and CDR2: LNHDA and SQIVND (reference sequence). The CDR3 bases are TGTGCCAGTAGCCGGGACAGGGGTAATCCCGGGGAGCTGTTTTTT. This encodes CASSRDRGNPGELFF.

This clonotype was counted a few times. V gene TRBV30 combines with J gene TRBJ2-5; 7 positions match TRBD1. CDR3 length: 13 residues. Trimming cost V 1 base and J 7 bases; bases outside gene matches: 6. Germline CDR1 and CDR2: GTSNPN and SVGIG (reference sequence). The CDR3 sequence: CAWSEQGLGTQYF. The CDR3 DNA reads TGTGCCTGGAGTGAACAGGGGCTGGGGACCCAGTACTTC.

V usage is TRBV25-1 and J usage is TRBJ1-2, with D unclear. Between the trimmed V and J ends, which lost 2 bases and 0 bases, there was a span of 10 bases. Germline V gene sequence: CDR1 MGHDK, CDR2 SYGVNS. The length of the CDR3 is 15 residues. The CDR3 DNA reads as TGTGCCAGCAGTGAAGAATTCAATACTAACTATGGCTACACCTTC. This codes for CASSEEFNTNYGYTF.

This chain joins TRBV7-9 and TRBJ2-5, with D unclear. The CDR3 has 15 amino acids. The V gene's germline CDR1 is SEHNR and CDR2 FQNEAQ (reference sequence). Trimming removed 5 bases from V and 1 base from J, with 14 bases in between. The chain's CDR3 is CASSPRSLFQETQYF. In nucleotides, the CDR3 is TGTGCCAGCAGCCCTCGGTCTTTGTTCCAAGAGACCCAGTACTTC.

This chain joins TRBV30 and TRBJ1-1; no clear D gene. Between the trimmed V and J ends, which lost 1 base and 8 bases, there was a span of 8 bases. Germline values: CDR1 GTSNPN, CDR2 SVGIG (reference sequence). This CDR3 is 11 amino acids long. As DNA, the CDR3 is TGTGCCTGGAGTGACGAGACAGAAGCTTTCTTT. Protein: CAWSDETEAFF.

This rearrangement joins TRBV5-1 to TRBJ2-1; 7 bases are a match to TRBD2. Per the germline V gene, CDR1 is SGHRS and CDR2 is YFSETQ. V gave up 3 bases and J gave up 0 bases; unmatched junction bases: 9. CDR3 size: 17 residues. The CDR3 here is CASSSDLGGSSYNEQFF. The CDR3 bases are TGCGCCAGCAGCTCGGATCTTGGCGGGAGCTCCTACAATGAGCAGTTCTTC.

The chain employs TRBV20-1 and TRBJ1-2; 7 bases are shared with TRBD1. The CDR3 has 13 amino acids. Germline-derived CDR1 and CDR2 are DFQATT and SNEGSKA (reference sequence). With 5 bases clipped from V and 2 bases from J, the junction kept 5 bases outside the gene matches. The CDR3 loop reads CSALGQTNYGYTF. CDR3 nucleotides: TGCAGTGCTTTGGGACAGACCAACTATGGCTACACCTTC.

This clonotype was seen a few times. The chain employs TRBV7-2 and TRBJ1-5; D remains ambiguous. Germline V gene data show CDR1 as SGHTA and CDR2 as FQGNSA. Trimming took off 6 bases at V and 7 bases at J, with 10 bases between the two ends. The CDR3 contains 12 residues. The CDR3 loop reads CASSTQGQPQHF. CDR3 sequence (DNA): TGTGCCAGCAGTACTCAAGGCCAGCCCCAGCATTTT.